A single sample is the source of the 24 T cell receptor beta chains below, sequenced in a study of human T cells and chemical hapten exposure. MiXCR, run by TCRdb on the RACE reads, gives a single entry per CDR3 protein. The sample shows 45,000 to 60,000 distinct CDR3 sequences, around 12% of them seen only once. The time point here: patch test 3, about 24 weeks after DPC sensitization. Regarding treatment: therapeutic diphenylcyclopropenone sensitization with weekly scalp DPC. The sequences come from whole blood, collected in connection with sensitization to the hapten diphenylcyclopropenone (DPC). All receptors come from a man aged 30 to 45 with alopecia areata. Some clones in this sample may be carry-over from other donors' samples.

At least ten counts were recorded for this clonotype. The rearrangement links TRBV4-3 to TRBJ2-7, with no clear D. CDR1 is LGHNA, CDR2 YSLEER, per germline. This CDR3 spans 13 amino acids. The V and J ends lost 0 bases and 0 bases respectively, with 3 bases between them. This CDR3 is CASSQEGSYEQYF. The CDR3 coding sequence is TGCGCCAGCAGCCAAGAGGGCTCCTACGAGCAGTACTTC.

This clonotype turned up a few times. The gene calls are TRBV20-1 and TRBJ1-5; possible D gene TRBD1, 5 bases. Trimming took 5 bases from V and 0 from J, leaving 17 bases between them. The CDR3 length is 16 residues. Germline V gene sequence: CDR1 DFQATT, CDR2 SNEGSKA (reference sequence). This chain's CDR3 is CSAPRGTPDSNQPQHF. The CDR3 nucleotides read TGCAGTGCTCCCCGAGGGACTCCCGATAGCAATCAGCCCCAGCATTTT.

In this sample, this clonotype turned up a few times. The rearrangement uses TRBV6-2 or TRBV6-3 and TRBJ1-4; 7 nucleotides match TRBD1. Germline V CDR1 and CDR2: MNHEY, SVGEGT. The CDR3 loop spans 13 amino acids. V dropped 5 bases and J dropped 14; count of bases not matched to a gene: 11. The CDR3 DNA sequence: TGTGCCAGCAGTCTCCCGACAGGGAGCGAGCTGTTTTTT. Its protein product is CASSLPTGSELFF.

This clonotype showed up many times. The chain is built from TRBV18 and TRBJ2-7; D unresolved. Germline V CDR1 and CDR2: KGHSH, LQKENI. Trimming removed 3 bases from V and 2 bases from J, with 11 bases in between. There are 14 residues in the CDR3. The CDR3 spells CASSPTNGAYEQYF. CDR3 DNA: TGTGCCAGCTCACCCACTAACGGCGCCTACGAGCAGTACTTC.

This clonotype was seen ten or more times. This chain joins TRBV18 and TRBJ1-2; TRBD1 agrees at 12 bases. CDR1 is KGHSH and CDR2 is LQKENI in the germline V gene. The CDR3 length is 15 residues. Losses at the gene ends were 0 bases for V and 8 bases for J; bases not matched to a gene: 4. The CDR3 sequence: CASSPPGQGAKGYTF. The CDR3 nucleotides read TGTGCCAGCTCACCACCGGGACAGGGGGCGAAGGGCTACACCTTC.

In this sample, this clonotype turned up many times. The chain is built from TRBV4-1 and TRBJ2-1; 8 bases align to TRBD2. V lost 0 bases and J lost 6; bases outside the gene matches: 7. CDR1 and CDR2 from the germline V gene are MGHRA and YSYEKL. There are 16 residues in the CDR3. The CDR3 DNA follows: TGCGCCAGCAGCCAAGAGGTCTCCGGGGGGGCCAATGAGCAGTTCTTC. It codes for CASSQEVSGGANEQFF.

V usage is TRBV7-7 and J usage is TRBJ2-7, with 7 bases that match TRBD2. The length of the CDR3 is 14 residues. In germline, CDR1 is SSHAT, CDR2 FNYEAQ (reference sequence). The junction had 6 bases not matched to a gene; V was cut back by 3 bases and J by 4 bases. The CDR3 reads CASSLGDGGYEQYF. The CDR3 bases are TGTGCCAGCAGCTTGGGTGACGGGGGGTACGAGCAGTACTTC.

This chain joins TRBV5-1 and TRBJ1-1; D ambiguous. The CDR3 length is 15 residues. V gave up 1 base and J gave up 7 bases, with 17 bases separating them. The germline gives CDR1 SGHRS, CDR2 YFSETQ. Written as DNA, the CDR3 is TGCGCCAGCAGCTTGTATGACACCCTACGGGGTGAAGCTTTCTTT. Translated: CASSLYDTLRGEAFF.

This clonotype was seen at least ten times. This chain connects TRBV20-1 to TRBJ2-7; D is unresolved. This CDR3 region has 14 residues. With 0 bases removed from V and 3 bases from J, the gap between germline ends came to 12 bases. The germline V gene has CDR1 DFQATT and CDR2 SNEGSKA (reference sequence). CDR3 in DNA: TGCAGTGCTAGAGATATCGGACGGATCTACGAGCAGTACTTC. Protein: CSARDIGRIYEQYF.

This clonotype was recorded at least ten times. V usage is TRBV7-9 and J usage is TRBJ2-7; 7 bases align to TRBD1. V shed 5 bases and J 0 bases; nucleotides not matched to a gene: 7. The CDR3 consists of 15 residues. Per germline, CDR1 SEHNR and CDR2 FQNEAQ (reference sequence). The CDR3 here is CASSIQGTASYEQYF. The CDR3 DNA is TGTGCCAGCAGCATCCAGGGGACAGCCTCCTACGAGCAGTACTTC. The variable domain in full, completed from reference TRBV7-9 and TRBJ2-7, reads DTGVSQNPRHKITKRGQNVTFRCDPISEHNRLYWYRQTLGQGPEFLTYFQNEAQLEKSRLLSDRFSAERPKGSFSTLEIQRTEQGDSAMYLCASSIQGTASYEQYFGPGTRLTVT.

The chain couples TRBV20-1 to TRBJ1-1; TRBD1 agrees at 10 bases. Losses at the gene ends were 3 bases for V and 3 bases for J; bases not matched to a gene: 4. The CDR3 length is 14 residues. Germline V gives CDR1 DFQATT, CDR2 SNEGSKA (reference sequence). CDR3 loop: CSARTGGGHTEAFF. The CDR3 DNA reads TGCAGTGCTAGGACAGGGGGCGGGCACACTGAAGCTTTCTTT.

This chain joins TRBV11-2 and TRBJ2-2; D might be TRBD2 (6 bases). Between the trimmed V and J ends, which lost 6 bases and 6 bases, there was a span of 17 bases. The CDR3 consists of 15 residues. CDR1 is SGHAT and CDR2 is FQNNGV in the germline V gene. The CDR3 reads CASSLLAGRSGELFF. DNA for the CDR3: TGTGCCAGCAGTCTCCTCGCGGGGAGGTCCGGGGAGCTGTTTTTT.

The rearrangement joins TRBV6-5 to TRBJ1-2, with a weak D call TRBD1 (6 bases). Germline V CDR1 and CDR2: MNHEY, SVGAGI. This CDR3 spans 16 amino acids. Trimming removed 2 bases from V and 6 bases from J, with 19 bases in between. CDR3 sequence (DNA): TGTGCCAGCAGTTACAGTCCGGGCAGGGGCAAAGATGGCTACACCTTC. This gives the protein CASSYSPGRGKDGYTF.

This clonotype was counted ten times or more. The chain couples TRBV7-3 to TRBJ1-2; tentatively, D is TRBD1 (5 bases). The V gene lost 2 bases and the J gene lost 6 bases, with 16 bases spanning the gap. From germline, CDR1 is SGHTA and CDR2 FQGTGA. This CDR3 is built from 15 residues. As DNA, the CDR3 is TGTGCCAGCAGCTTAGAGCAGGGTTTAAGAGATGGCTACACCTTC. This codes for CASSLEQGLRDGYTF.

This clonotype has a count of ten or more. The J gene is TRBJ1-1, the V gene TRBV5-4; a weak D match, TRBD1 (6 bases). V was cut by 1 base and J by 4 bases, with 11 bases left in between. The germline gives CDR1 SGHNT, CDR2 YYREEE (reference sequence). The CDR3 runs 14 residues. The CDR3 loop is CASSLIKGGTEAFF. CDR3 in DNA: TGTGCCAGCAGCTTGATCAAGGGGGGCACTGAAGCTTTCTTT.

Only a few counts were recorded for this clonotype. The chain has TRBV6-5 and TRBJ1-5; TRBD1 agrees at 11 bases. The CDR3 is 14 residues long. V was clipped by 6 bases and J by 5 bases; unmatched bases: 3. Germline V lookup: CDR1 MNHEY, CDR2 SVGAGI. The CDR3 spells CASRTGQGDQPQHF. The CDR3 region has the DNA TGTGCCAGCAGGACGGGACAGGGGGATCAGCCCCAGCATTTT.

This clonotype has ten or more counts. The junction and the germline gene differ at one end; a read error may be behind it. V usage is TRBV7-9 and J usage is TRBJ2-7; possible D gene TRBD1, 6 bases. The CDR3 has 16 amino acids. Germline assignment: CDR1 SEHNR and CDR2 FQNEAQ (reference sequence). In DNA, the CDR3 is TGTGCCAGCAGCGTAGCACAGGGTCAACTACTGCGCGAGCAGTACTTC. It is translated as CASSVAQGQLLREQYF.

This clonotype was seen repeatedly, ten times or more. The V and J genes are TRBV7-6 and TRBJ2-7; TRBD1 agrees at 8 bases. V lost 5 bases and J lost 5; bases outside the gene matches: 14. Per germline, CDR1 SGHVS and CDR2 FNYEAQ. The CDR3 consists of 16 residues. CDR3 amino acids: CASSPGPGGVQDEQYF. The CDR3 DNA is TGTGCCAGCAGCCCAGGTCCAGGGGGCGTTCAGGACGAGCAGTACTTC.

This clonotype was counted only a few times. The chain has TRBV11-2 and TRBJ2-1, with D possibly matching TRBD1 (5 bases). Germline CDR1 SGHAT, CDR2 FQNNGV. Trimming left V 6 bases short and J 1 base short, with 13 bases between. This CDR3 comprises 15 residues. DNA of the CDR3: TGTGCCAGCAGTTGGACAACCCATTCCTACAATGAGCAGTTCTTC. The encoded protein is CASSWTTHSYNEQFF.

The chain recombines TRBV5-1 with TRBJ1-2; D might be TRBD1 (5 bases). The CDR3 is 12 amino acids. The V end lost 2 bases, the J end lost 8 bases, and 10 bases lay between the germline ends. Looked up from germline, CDR1 is SGHRS and CDR2 is YFSETQ. The CDR3 nucleotides are TGCGCCAGCAGCTTTACAGGCGGCGGCTACACCTTC. It yields the protein CASSFTGGGYTF.

This clonotype has just a few counts. The V gene is TRBV5-1, the J gene TRBJ1-1; D gene uncertain. Germline V gene sequence: CDR1 SGHRS, CDR2 YFSETQ. Trimming shortened V by 3 bases and J by 0 bases, and 9 bases separated the two germline ends. The CDR3 sequence is 14 residues long. CDR3 amino acids: CASSSPIVNTEAFF. The DNA for the CDR3 is TGCGCCAGCAGCTCCCCGATCGTGAACACTGAAGCTTTCTTT. The full variable domain, its missing parts supplied by reference TRBV5-1 and TRBJ1-1, is KAGVTQTPRYLIKTRGQQVTLSCSPISGHRSVSWYQQTPGQGLQFLFEYFSETQRNKGNFPGRFSGRQFSNSRSEMNVSTLELGDSALYLCASSSPIVNTEAFFGQGTRLTVV.

The table lists this clonotype with many counts. This chain joins TRBV12-3 or TRBV12-4 and TRBJ1-2; D possibly corresponds to TRBD1 (6 bases). Trimming removed 5 bases at V and 8 bases at J, with 15 bases between. This CDR3 region has 13 residues. The CDR3 DNA reads TGTGCCAGCAGTCACCAGGACCAGGGGGGCTACACCTTC. Protein product: CASSHQDQGGYTF.

This clonotype was recorded many times. This sequence joins TRBV18 and TRBJ1-5; D unclear. V lost 3 bases and J lost 0, with 15 bases in between. The CDR3 covers 17 residues. CDR1 is KGHSH and CDR2 is LQKENI in the germline V gene. CDR3 sequence reads: CASSPEAPFYSNQPQHF. The CDR3 DNA sequence: TGTGCCAGCTCACCTGAGGCCCCGTTCTATAGCAATCAGCCCCAGCATTTT.

At least ten counts were recorded for this clonotype. J is TRBJ2-1 and V is TRBV25-1; D possibly corresponds to TRBD2 (5 bases). The CDR3 covers 14 residues. Germline CDR1 reads MGHDK; CDR2 reads SYGVNS. Deletions cut 3 bases from V and 6 bases from J, with 12 bases between. CDR3 sequence (DNA): TGTGCCAGCAGTGAGGCGGGTACAATCAATGAGCAGTTCTTC. Protein product: CASSEAGTINEQFF. The full variable domain, its missing parts supplied by reference TRBV25-1 and TRBJ2-1, is EADIYQTPRYLVIGTGKKITLECSQTMGHDKMYWYQQDPGMELHLIHYSYGVNSTEKGDLSSESTVSRIRTEHFPLTLESARPSHTSQYLCASSEAGTINEQFFGPGTRLTVL.